This passage covers 24 T cell receptor beta chains from one sample sequenced in a study of cytomegalovirus exposure and HLA in healthy donors. PCR was performed using 60 Vbeta and 13 Jbeta primers. Assay used: immunoSEQ multiplex PCR; TCRdb lists only in-frame clones, some missing. The sample has 150,000 to 200,000 clones, 81% seen once. The sample consisted of PBMCs. These TCRs come from a man aged 40-50 years in good health and CMV-seropositive.

The rearrangement uses TRBV5-4 and TRBJ2-5, with TRBD1 matching 7 bases. There are 14 residues in the CDR3. Unmatched junction bases numbered 3, after V lost 2 bases and J lost 2 bases. Germline CDR1 is SGHNT and CDR2 is YYREEE (reference sequence). CDR3 coding DNA: TGTGCCAGCAGCTTAACAGGGGTACAAGAGACCCAGTACTTC. This encodes CASSLTGVQETQYF.

The table lists this clone with a count of one. The chain recombines TRBV15 with TRBJ1-6; D unresolved. The CDR3 runs 17 residues. The germline V gene encodes CDR1 LNHNV and CDR2 YYDKDF (reference sequence). Trimming pared 1 base from V and 10 bases from J, leaving 20 bases between. CDR3 sequence (DNA): TGTGCCACCAGCAGAGTAGTAGGAGGGCGTCGGGGATCACCCCTCCACTTT. Residues: CATSRVVGGRRGSPLHF.

The V call is TRBV7-9, the J call TRBJ2-1; possibly TRBD2 for D (5 bases). Trimming took 5 bases from V and 1 from J, leaving 15 bases between them. Germline CDR1 reads SEHNR; CDR2 reads FQNEAQ (reference sequence). The CDR3 contains 16 residues. CDR3 residues: CASSRILGRSYNEQFF. In DNA form, the CDR3 reads TGTGCCAGCAGCCGAATATTAGGGAGATCCTACAATGAGCAGTTCTTC.

V gene TRBV19 combines with J gene TRBJ2-7, with TRBD2 as a possible D gene (5 bases). CDR1 and CDR2 (germline): LNHDA, SQIVND (reference sequence). The CDR3 extends over 13 amino acids. V lost 6 bases, J lost 2 bases, and 11 bases lay in between. CDR3 residues: CASRLGKTYEQYF. The CDR3 DNA sequence: TGTGCCAGTAGGCTCGGGAAAACCTACGAGCAGTACTTC.

The chain carries TRBV5-5 and TRBJ1-4, with a possible D match to TRBD1 (6 bases). The CDR3 is 12 residues long. Trimming cost V 4 bases and J 6 bases, with 7 bases left between them. Per germline, CDR1 SGHKS and CDR2 YYEKEE (reference sequence). CDR3 in DNA: TGTGCCAGCAGCGGGGGCCATGAAAAACTGTTTTTT. Protein sequence: CASSGGHEKLFF. The variable domain in full, completed from reference TRBV5-5 and TRBJ1-4, reads DAGVTQSPTHLIKTRGQQVTLRCSPISGHKSVSWYQQVLGQGPQFIFQYYEKEERGRGNFPDRFSARQFPNYSSELNVNALLLGDSALYLCASSGGHEKLFFGSGTQLSVL.

The rearrangement uses TRBV15 and TRBJ1-5, with 7 bases aligning to TRBD1. Germline V lookup: CDR1 LNHNV, CDR2 YYDKDF (reference sequence). The length of the CDR3 is 14 residues. Trimming at V came to 9 bases and at J to 1 base, leaving 6 bases not matched to a gene. The chain's CDR3 is CATGQGQSNQPQHF. CDR3 in DNA: TGTGCCACGGGGCAGGGACAGAGCAATCAGCCCCAGCATTTT.

The V gene is TRBV6-1, the J gene TRBJ1-5; TRBD1 matches 9 bases. The ends lost 8 bases at V and 4 bases at J; junction bases unmatched: 6. The CDR3 loop spans 14 amino acids. Germline V gives CDR1 MNHNS, CDR2 SASEGT. The CDR3 DNA sequence: TGTGCCAGCCGCGGGGACAGGGAGAATCAGCCCCAGCATTTT. As protein: CASRGDRENQPQHF.

This clone appeared a few times. This chain uses TRBV2 with TRBJ1-6, with no clear D. Per the germline V gene, CDR1 is SNHLY and CDR2 is FYNNEI. Trimming took off 6 bases at V and 0 bases at J, with 18 bases between the two ends. The length of the CDR3 is 18 residues. CDR3 nucleotides: TGTGCCAGCAGGAGGGTCTCTATTAGGAGCTCCTATAATTCACCCCTCCACTTT. The encoded protein is CASRRVSIRSSYNSPLHF.

The rearrangement links TRBV5-1 to TRBJ2-7; 9 positions match TRBD2. Germline V lookup: CDR1 SGHRS, CDR2 YFSETQ. CDR3 size: 16 residues. V was pared by 1 base and J by 6 bases, with 11 bases of the junction left unmatched. DNA for the CDR3: TGCGCCAGCAGCTTGATTGCGGGAGGGCCAGGTTTCGAGCAGTACTTC. Translated: CASSLIAGGPGFEQYF.

A few counts support this clone. The CDR3 protein is CASSPQGNTEAFF. CDR3 in DNA: TGTGCCAGCAGTCCCCAGGGGAACACTGAAGCTTTCTTT. The chain carries TRBV28 and TRBJ1-1; D might be TRBD1 (5 bases). Germline CDR1 MDHEN, CDR2 SYDVKM. Between the trimmed V and J ends, which lost 5 bases and 1 base, there was a span of 8 bases. This CDR3 comprises 13 residues.

This chain links TRBV29-1 with TRBJ1-2; 7 bases match TRBD1. The V and J ends lost 7 bases and 4 bases, in that order; junction bases with no gene match: 9. Germline-derived CDR1 and CDR2 are SQVTM and ANQGSEA. The CDR3 sequence is 13 residues long. CDR3 nucleotides: TGCAGCGCCGGGACCGCAGGGGGCTATGGCTACACCTTC. Translated: CSAGTAGGYGYTF.

This chain links TRBV2 with TRBJ1-2, with TRBD1 identical over 7 bases. CDR3 length equals 15 residues. Germline V gives CDR1 SNHLY, CDR2 FYNNEI. V dropped 2 bases and J dropped 6; count of bases not matched to a gene: 9. CDR3: CASSEIWGQRNGYTF. The CDR3 nucleotides read TGTGCCAGCAGTGAAATATGGGGACAGAGGAATGGCTACACCTTC.

The J gene is TRBJ2-1, the V gene TRBV19; possible D gene TRBD2, 6 bases. Germline CDR1 LNHDA, CDR2 SQIVND (reference sequence). Trimming removed 3 bases from V and 9 bases from J, with 18 bases in between. CDR3 length equals 15 residues. CDR3 bases: TGTGCCAGTAGTATCGCTTGGAGGGCCCGGGGTGAGCAGTTCTTC. Its translation: CASSIAWRARGEQFF. The entire variable domain, with the rest obtained from reference TRBV19 and TRBJ2-1, is as follows: DGGITQSPKYLFRKEGQNVTLSCEQNLNHDAMYWYRQDPGQGLRLIYYSQIVNDFQKGDIAEGYSVSREKKESFPLTVTSAQKNPTAFYLCASSIAWRARGEQFFGPGTRLTVL.

The genes are TRBV7-6 and TRBJ1-5; D not certain. Germline V gene data show CDR1 as SGHVS and CDR2 as FNYEAQ. Trimming cost V 1 base and J 4 bases, with 8 bases left between them. This CDR3 region has 14 residues. The CDR3: CASSLGPLNQPQHF. CDR3 DNA sequence: TGTGCCAGCAGCTTAGGGCCCCTTAATCAGCCCCAGCATTTT. Filled out from reference TRBV7-6 and TRBJ1-5, the complete variable domain reads GAGVSQSPRYKVTKRGQDVALRCDPISGHVSLYWYRQALGQGPEFLTYFNYEAQQDKSGLPNDRFSAERPEGSISTLTIQRTEQRDSAMYRCASSLGPLNQPQHFGDGTRLSIL.

This clone has a single count. V gene TRBV30 combines with J gene TRBJ2-7, with 10 bases lining up with TRBD2. The V and J ends lost 8 bases and 0 bases, in that order; junction bases with no gene match: 16. CDR1 and CDR2 (germline): GTSNPN, SVGIG (reference sequence). This CDR3 has 17 amino acids. The CDR3 DNA is TGTGCCATAGGGGGGGGTAGCGGGAGGCAGAGCTCCTACGAGCAGTACTTC. This sequence encodes CAIGGGSGRQSSYEQYF.

The rearrangement uses TRBV4-2 and TRBJ2-3, with 7 positions matching TRBD2. Looked up from germline, CDR1 is LGHNA and CDR2 is YNFKEQ. The CDR3 is 17 amino acids. Trimming took 4 bases from V and 4 from J; bases not matched to a gene: 14. The CDR3 DNA reads as TGTGCCAGCAGCCTTCTAGGGACCGGGACTAACCCAGATACGCAGTATTTT. Translated: CASSLLGTGTNPDTQYF.

This chain links TRBV29-1 with TRBJ2-1, with 9 bases identical to TRBD2. Germline CDR1 reads SQVTM; CDR2 reads ANQGSEA. The CDR3 length is 13 residues. J lost 6 bases, V lost 7 bases, and 7 bases had no gene match. The CDR3 nucleotides read TGCAGCGCGGGACTAGCTCTCCGCAATGAGCAGTTCTTC. It specifies CSAGLALRNEQFF.

CDR3 residues: CASSQTGTVGMRYGYTF. In DNA form, the CDR3 reads TGTGCCAGCAGCCAAACCGGGACAGTGGGGATGAGATATGGCTACACCTTC. The chain couples TRBV14 to TRBJ1-2; 7 nucleotides match TRBD1. J was trimmed by 5 bases and V by 2 bases; bases with no gene match: 14. Germline V gives CDR1 SGHDN, CDR2 FVKESK. The CDR3 has 17 amino acids.

A few counts support this clone. The rearrangement links TRBV29-1 to TRBJ2-5, with 7 positions matching TRBD2. With V trimmed by 7 bases and J by 5 bases, 10 bases remained unmatched. This CDR3 comprises 13 residues. The germline V gene encodes CDR1 SQVTM and CDR2 ANQGSEA. CDR3 region: CSAQAAGIETQYF. The CDR3 region has the DNA TGCAGCGCTCAAGCAGCGGGGATTGAGACCCAGTACTTC.

This chain links TRBV18 with TRBJ2-5; D may be TRBD1 (7 bases). CDR3 length: 14 amino acids. Trimming stripped 5 bases from V and 2 bases from J, with 12 bases between. CDR1 and CDR2 from the germline V gene are KGHSH and LQKENI. The CDR3 loop reads CASSAGTEQETQYF. The CDR3 DNA sequence: TGTGCCAGCTCAGCGGGGACAGAGCAAGAGACCCAGTACTTC. The variable domain in full, completed from reference TRBV18 and TRBJ2-5, reads NAGVMQNPRHLVRRRGQEARLRCSPMKGHSHVYWYRQLPEEGLKFMVYLQKENIIDESGMPKERFSAEFPKEGPSILRIQQVVRGDSAAYFCASSAGTEQETQYFGPGTRLLVL.

The rearrangement links TRBV18 to TRBJ2-3; 8 nucleotides match TRBD2. Germline-derived CDR1 and CDR2 are KGHSH and LQKENI. The CDR3 extends over 16 amino acids. The junction had 7 bases not matched to a gene; V was cut back by 3 bases and J by 2 bases. This CDR3 reads CASSPGLAGITDTQYF. DNA for the CDR3: TGTGCCAGCTCACCGGGATTAGCGGGGATCACAGATACGCAGTATTTT.

The chain has TRBV5-1 and TRBJ2-1, with 10 bases lining up with TRBD2. V gave up 4 bases and J gave up 6 bases; unmatched junction bases: 4. CDR3 size: 14 residues. Germline V gene data show CDR1 as SGHRS and CDR2 as YFSETQ. The CDR3 nucleotides read TGCGCCAGCAGCCCCAGGACTAGCGGCAATGAGCAGTTCTTC. It yields the protein CASSPRTSGNEQFF.

V gene TRBV4-1 combines with J gene TRBJ1-3, with 9 bases that match TRBD1. The CDR3 contains 20 residues. V lost 2 bases and J lost 0; bases outside the gene matches: 14. The germline gives CDR1 MGHRA, CDR2 YSYEKL. CDR3 region: CASSQPIPGQGPFSGNTIYF. The CDR3 DNA is TGCGCCAGCAGCCAACCCATCCCGGGACAGGGCCCCTTCTCTGGAAACACCATATATTTT.

This rearrangement joins TRBV6-1 to TRBJ1-6; 8 nucleotides line up with TRBD1. Trimming cost V 1 base and J 7 bases; bases outside gene matches: 0. Per germline, CDR1 MNHNS and CDR2 SASEGT. This CDR3 region has 14 residues. DNA for the CDR3: TGTGCCAGCAGTGAAGACAGGGGGAATTCACCCCTCCACTTT. Translating gives CASSEDRGNSPLHF.